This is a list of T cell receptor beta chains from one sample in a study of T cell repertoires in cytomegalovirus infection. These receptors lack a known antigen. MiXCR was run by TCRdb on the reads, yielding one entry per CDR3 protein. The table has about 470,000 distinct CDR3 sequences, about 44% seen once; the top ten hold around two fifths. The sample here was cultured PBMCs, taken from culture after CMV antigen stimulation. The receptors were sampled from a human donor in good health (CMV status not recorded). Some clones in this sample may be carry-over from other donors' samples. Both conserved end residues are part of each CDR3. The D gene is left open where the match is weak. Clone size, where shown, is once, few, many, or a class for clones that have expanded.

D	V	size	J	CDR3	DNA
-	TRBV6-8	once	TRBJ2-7	CASSVFSTYEQYF	TGTGCCAGCAGTGTGTTTTCTACCTACGAGCAGTACTTC
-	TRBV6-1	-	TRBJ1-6	CASSLGGESPLHF	TGTGCCAGCAGTTTAGGGGGAGAATCACCCCTCCACTTT
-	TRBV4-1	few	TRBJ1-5	CASSRGLYQPQHF	TGCGCCAGCAGCCGGGGACTTTATCAGCCCCAGCATTTT
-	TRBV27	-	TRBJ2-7	CASSFWRGSSYEQYF	TGTGCCAGCAGTTTTTGGCGGGGTAGCTCCTACGAGCAGTACTTC
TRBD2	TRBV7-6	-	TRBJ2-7	CASSSGTSGRAYEQYF	TGTGCCAGCAGCTCCGGGACTAGCGGGAGGGCCTACGAGCAGTACTTC
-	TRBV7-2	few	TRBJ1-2	CASSLSRSGYTF	TGTGCCAGCAGCCTGAGTCGGAGTGGCTACACCTTC
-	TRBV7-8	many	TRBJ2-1	CASSSSRHGSSYNEQFF	TGTGCCAGCAGCTCCTCCCGGCATGGGAGCTCCTACAATGAGCAGTTCTTC
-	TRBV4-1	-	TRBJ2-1	CASSQEGRGRANEQFF	TGCGCCAGCAGCCAAGAAGGCAGGGGGAGGGCTAATGAGCAGTTCTTC
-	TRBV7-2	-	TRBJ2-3	CASSLVVGVWTDTQYF	TGTGCCAGCAGCTTAGTAGTGGGGGTTTGGACAGATACGCAGTATTTT
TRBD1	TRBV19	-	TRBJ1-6	CASRNRGDNSPLHF	TGTGCCAGTAGAAACAGGGGTGATAATTCACCCCTCCACTTT
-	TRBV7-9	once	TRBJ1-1	CASSLDLTGGAEAFF	TGTGCCAGCAGCTTAGATCTGACAGGAGGGGCTGAAGCTTTCTTT
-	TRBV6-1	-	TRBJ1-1	CASSEQFPLAFF	TGTGCCAGCAGTGAACAATTTCCCCTAGCTTTCTTT
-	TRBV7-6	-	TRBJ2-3	CASSLGGPRTDTQYF	TGTGCCAGCAGCTTAGGAGGTCCGCGTACAGATACGCAGTATTTT
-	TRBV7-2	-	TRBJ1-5	CASSPSGRSNQPQHF	TGTGCCAGCAGCCCTTCGGGGAGGAGCAATCAGCCCCAGCATTTT
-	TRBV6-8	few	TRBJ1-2	CASSYAGRGRGYTF	TGTGCCAGCAGTTACGCGGGCCGCGGCCGTGGCTACACCTTC
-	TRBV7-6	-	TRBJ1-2	CASSPGVDSYGYTF	TGTGCCAGCAGCCCAGGGGTGGACAGCTATGGCTACACCTTC
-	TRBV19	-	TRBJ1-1	CASSINPGSNTEAFF	TGTGCCAGTAGTATAAACCCAGGGAGTAACACTGAAGCTTTCTTT
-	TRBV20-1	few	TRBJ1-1	CSARVAGEDMNTEAFF	TGCAGTGCTAGAGTTGCAGGGGAGGACATGAACACTGAAGCTTTCTTT
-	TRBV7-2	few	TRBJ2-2	CASSLRGWTGELFF	TGTGCCAGCAGCTTACGGGGCTGGACCGGGGAGCTGTTTTTT
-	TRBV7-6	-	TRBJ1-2	CASSLDSGDGYTF	TGTGCCAGCAGCTTAGATTCGGGGGATGGCTACACCTTC
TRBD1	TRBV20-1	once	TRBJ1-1	CSAYIPGTEVTEAFF	TGCAGTGCGTATATCCCCGGGACAGAGGTCACTGAAGCTTTCTTT
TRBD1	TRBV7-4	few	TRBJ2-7	CASRPPRQGTYEQYF	TGTGCCAGCAGACCACCCCGACAGGGAACCTACGAGCAGTACTTC
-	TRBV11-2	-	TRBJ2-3	CASSVRGGRADTQYF	TGTGCCAGCAGCGTTAGAGGGGGGCGGGCAGATACGCAGTATTTT
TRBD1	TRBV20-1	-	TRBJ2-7	CSAQFTGAGEQYF	TGCAGTGCTCAATTTACAGGGGCCGGCGAGCAGTACTTC
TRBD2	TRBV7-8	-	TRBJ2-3	CASSQTSGRALDTQYF	TGTGCCAGCAGCCAGACTAGCGGGAGGGCCCTAGATACGCAGTATTTT
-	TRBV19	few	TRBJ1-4	CASTFAQGNEKLFF	TGTGCCAGTACCTTTGCTCAGGGGAATGAAAAACTGTTTTTT
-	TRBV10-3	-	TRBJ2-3	CAIRSADTQYF	TGTGCCATCCGCTCGGCAGATACGCAGTATTTT
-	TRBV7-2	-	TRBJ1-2	CASSLDWTDSNYGYTF	TGTGCCAGCAGCTTAGACTGGACAGATTCTAACTATGGCTACACCTTC
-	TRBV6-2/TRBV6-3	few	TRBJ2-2	CASSYSGWTGELFF	TGTGCCAGCAGTTACTCGGGGTGGACCGGGGAGCTGTTTTTT
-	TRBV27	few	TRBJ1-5	CASSLREFQPQHF	TGTGCCAGCAGTTTACGAGAGTTTCAGCCCCAGCATTTT
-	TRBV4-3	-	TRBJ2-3	CASSQDPGGFSTDTQYF	TGCGCCAGCAGCCAAGATCCGGGGGGCTTTAGCACAGATACGCAGTATTTT
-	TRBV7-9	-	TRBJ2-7	CASSFLKFDEQYF	TGTGCCAGCAGCTTTCTAAAATTCGACGAGCAGTACTTC
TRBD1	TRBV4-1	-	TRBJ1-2	CASSQGGQGSYGYTF	TGCGCCAGCAGCCAAGGCGGACAGGGTAGCTATGGCTACACCTTC
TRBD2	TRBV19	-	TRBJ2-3	CAAGGVTDTQYF	TGTGCTGCGGGGGGGGTTACAGATACGCAGTATTTT
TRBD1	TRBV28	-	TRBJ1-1	CASTETGLNTEAFF	TGTGCCAGCACGGAGACAGGGTTGAACACTGAAGCTTTCTTT
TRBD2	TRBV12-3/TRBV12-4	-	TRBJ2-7	CASTRTSGGSYEQYF	TGTGCCAGCACCAGGACTAGCGGGGGGTCCTACGAGCAGTACTTC
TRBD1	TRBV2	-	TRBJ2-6	CATRRTGESSGANVLTF	TGTGCCACCCGACGGACAGGCGAGAGCTCTGGGGCCAACGTCCTGACTTTC
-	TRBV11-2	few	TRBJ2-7	CASSLDPVSYEQYF	TGTGCCAGCAGCTTAGACCCAGTTTCCTACGAGCAGTACTTC
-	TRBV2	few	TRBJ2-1	CASLGMAGNNEQFF	TGTGCCAGCCTTGGAATGGCGGGGAACAATGAGCAGTTCTTC
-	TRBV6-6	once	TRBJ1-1	CASSVQQSNTEAFF	TGTGCCAGCAGTGTTCAACAGTCGAACACTGAAGCTTTCTTT
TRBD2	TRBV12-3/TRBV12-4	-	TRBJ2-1	CASSRLAAYNEQFF	TGTGCCAGCAGCCGACTAGCGGCCTACAATGAGCAGTTCTTC
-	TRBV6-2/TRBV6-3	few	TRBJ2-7	CASSPRSTYEQYF	TGTGCCAGCAGTCCGAGATCTACCTACGAGCAGTACTTC
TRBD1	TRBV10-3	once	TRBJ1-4	CASSRDRVNEKLFF	TGTGCCTCCAGTCGGGACAGGGTTAATGAAAAACTGTTTTTT
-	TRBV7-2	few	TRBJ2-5	CASSSGTGAVETQYF	TGTGCCAGCAGCTCTGGTACGGGAGCCGTAGAGACCCAGTACTTC
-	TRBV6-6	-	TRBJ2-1	CASSYSMRSGNNEQFF	TGTGCCAGCAGTTACTCGATGCGTTCCGGGAACAATGAGCAGTTCTTC
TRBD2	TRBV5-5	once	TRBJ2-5	CASSRGLAGVVETQYF	TGTGCCAGCAGCCGCGGACTAGCGGGAGTTGTAGAGACCCAGTACTTC
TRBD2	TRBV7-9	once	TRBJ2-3	CASSSGGVSDTQYF	TGTGCCTCTTCTAGCGGGGGGGTATCAGATACGCAGTATTTT
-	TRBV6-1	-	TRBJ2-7	CASQTGSSYEQYF	TGTGCCAGCCAAACGGGGTCATCCTACGAGCAGTACTTC
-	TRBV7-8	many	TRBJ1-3	CASSLLVEGSTIYF	TGTGCCAGCAGCCTACTGGTGGAGGGATCAACCATATATTTT
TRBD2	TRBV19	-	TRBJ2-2	CASTGLLAGDTGELFF	TGTGCCAGTACCGGGTTACTAGCGGGAGACACCGGGGAGCTGTTTTTT
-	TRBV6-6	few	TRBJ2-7	CASSSFLALLTEQYF	TGTGCCAGCAGTTCTTTCCTAGCTCTCCTCACCGAGCAGTACTTC
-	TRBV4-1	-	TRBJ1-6	CASSQVDGPNSPLHF	TGCGCCAGCAGCCAAGTGGACGGACCTAATTCACCCCTCCACTTT
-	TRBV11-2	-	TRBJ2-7	CASSSLAGTLVVVYEQYF	TGTGCCAGCAGCTCTCTTGCCGGGACCCTTGTCGTTGTCTACGAGCAGTACTTC
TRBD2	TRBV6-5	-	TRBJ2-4	CASSYHSPTSGRARLAKNIQYF	TGTGCCAGCAGTTACCACAGCCCTACTAGCGGGAGGGCCCGCTTAGCCAAAAACATTCAGTACTTC
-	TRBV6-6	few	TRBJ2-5	CASSYSSSSLVTVSEETQYF	TGTGCCAGCAGTTATTCCTCCTCGTCCCTGGTGACTGTTAGCGAAGAGACCCAGTACTTC
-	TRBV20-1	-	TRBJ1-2	CSATDSLDNYGYTF	TGCAGTGCTACAGACTCTTTAGACAACTATGGCTACACCTTC
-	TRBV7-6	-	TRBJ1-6	CATGLGNSPLHF	TGTGCCACGGGACTTGGTAATTCACCCCTCCACTTT
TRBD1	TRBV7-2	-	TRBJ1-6	CASSRGTGDNSPLHF	TGTGCCAGCAGCAGAGGGACAGGGGATAATTCACCCCTCCACTTT
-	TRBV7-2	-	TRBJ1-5	CASSRFGDIQPQHF	TGTGCCAGCAGCCGATTTGGAGACATTCAGCCCCAGCATTTT
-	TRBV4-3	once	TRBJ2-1	CASSQVRAESEYNEQFF	TGCGCCAGCAGCCAAGTGCGAGCCGAGAGCGAGTACAATGAGCAGTTCTTC